Below, 20 T cell receptor beta chains from the same sample are listed, as sequenced in a study of Graves' ophthalmopathy and Graves' hyperthyroidism. Amplification of the TCR beta CDR3 regions used RNA transcripts (as template). Amplification began with first-round RT-PCR using HTBI primers, then second-round multiplex PCR was performed. Via MiXCR, TCRdb re-called the multiplex PCR reads, giving one row per CDR3 protein. The table records about 390,000 distinct CDR3 sequences, roughly 15% of them present only once. Sequencing used peripheral blood. The origin of the receptors is a woman under 30 with stable Graves' hyperthyroidism.

This clonotype was detected ten times or more. The V call is TRBV11-2, the J call TRBJ2-7; D is undetermined. CDR1 SGHAT and CDR2 FQNNGV come from the germline V gene. V was clipped by 11 bases and J by 1 base, with 18 bases between them. This CDR3 is 14 amino acids long. The CDR3 region is CARPRGRSSYEQYF. The CDR3 DNA is TGTGCCCGCCCGCGTGGGCGATCGTCCTACGAGCAGTACTTC.

There are many counts of this clonotype. The rearrangement joins TRBV6-5 to TRBJ2-7; TRBD2 matches 7 bases. The CDR3 runs 16 residues. Germline lookup yields CDR1 MNHEY and CDR2 SVGAGI. V was clipped by 6 bases and J by 4 bases; unmatched bases: 15. DNA for the CDR3: TGTGCCAGCAGCCCCTACGAGAAGGGAGCGGGGTACGAGCAGTACTTC. Translating it yields CASSPYEKGAGYEQYF.

The chain links TRBV7-9 to TRBJ2-2; D is unclear. This CDR3 has 12 amino acids. The V gene lost 10 bases and the J gene lost 3 bases, with 9 bases spanning the gap. The V gene's germline CDR1 is SEHNR and CDR2 FQNEAQ (reference sequence). The CDR3, as DNA: TGTGCCAACTCTGGGGACACCGGGGAGCTGTTTTTT. It is translated as CANSGDTGELFF.

This clonotype was observed at least ten times. V usage is TRBV5-8 and J usage is TRBJ1-1; 8 bases are a match to TRBD1. The V segment lost 4 bases and the J segment 1 base; nucleotides outside the gene matches: 6. The CDR3 is 15 residues long. In germline, CDR1 is SGHTS, CDR2 YDEGEE. The DNA of the CDR3 is TGTGCCAGCAGCCCCCGACAGGGGACGAACACTGAAGCTTTCTTT. It translates to CASSPRQGTNTEAFF.

This clonotype was seen a few times. CDR3 in amino acids: CASSPGDRPYEQYF. In DNA form, the CDR3 reads TGTGCCAGCTCCCCCGGGGACCGCCCCTACGAGCAGTACTTC. This sequence joins TRBV18 and TRBJ2-7; D could derive from TRBD1 or TRBD2 (5 bases each). This CDR3 spans 14 amino acids. V was pared by 6 bases and J by 2 bases, with 14 bases between. From germline, CDR1 is KGHSH and CDR2 LQKENI.

This clonotype occurred a few times. The chain links TRBV15 to TRBJ2-5; the D gene could be TRBD1 or TRBD2 (5 bases each). The CDR3 covers 14 residues. Germline assignment: CDR1 LNHNV and CDR2 YYDKDF (reference sequence). V lost 1 base and J 1 base, leaving 7 bases between the germline ends. Here the CDR3 DNA reads TGTGCCACCAGCAGAGGAGGGGCCCAAGAGACCCAGTACTTC. This gives the protein CATSRGGAQETQYF.

At least ten counts were recorded for this clonotype. The chain recombines TRBV7-2 with TRBJ1-1; a possible D gene is TRBD1 (5 bases). The CDR3 runs 17 residues. Germline assignment: CDR1 SGHTA and CDR2 FQGNSA. Between the trimmed V and J ends, which lost 7 bases and 6 bases, there was a span of 27 bases. The CDR3 nucleotides read TGTGCCAGCACCCAAAGGTTTATTGGGGCCCAGCGGGCTGAAGCTTTCTTT. It yields the protein CASTQRFIGAQRAEAFF.

In this sample, this clonotype turned up once. The genes are TRBV6-2 or TRBV6-3 and TRBJ2-6, with D unclear. The V gene's germline CDR1 is MNHEY and CDR2 SVGEGT. The CDR3 loop spans 14 amino acids. V gave up 7 bases and J gave up 4 bases, with 11 bases separating them. The CDR3 region is CASTPARGANVLTF. The CDR3 DNA follows: TGTGCCAGCACTCCAGCCCGGGGGGCCAACGTCCTGACTTTC.

This clonotype was seen a handful of times. The CDR3, as DNA: TGTGCCAGCAGCCAAGGGCTGGCTATCATGAACACTGAAGCTTTCTTT. It encodes CASSQGLAIMNTEAFF. The rearrangement uses TRBV3-1 and TRBJ1-1; D not resolved. CDR3 length: 16 residues. The germline gives CDR1 LGHDT, CDR2 YNNKEL (reference sequence). The ends were cut back, 1 base at V and 0 bases at J, with 12 bases in the middle.

This chain uses TRBV19 with TRBJ2-7; a possible D gene is TRBD1 (6 bases). CDR1 is LNHDA and CDR2 is SQIVND in the germline V gene (reference sequence). V shed 7 bases and J shed 4 bases, with 17 bases lying between them. This CDR3 has 14 amino acids. The CDR3 region is CASKMGRGSYEQYF. DNA for the CDR3: TGTGCCAGTAAGATGGGAAGGGGGTCGTACGAGCAGTACTTC.

This clonotype was detected ten times or more. The chain has TRBV19 and TRBJ1-2, with 8 bases fitting TRBD1. The CDR3 is 15 amino acids. Germline-derived CDR1 and CDR2 are LNHDA and SQIVND (reference sequence). Trimming removed 3 bases from V and 0 bases from J; junction bases left unmatched: 3. CDR3 region: CASSMTGEANYGYTF. CDR3 DNA sequence: TGTGCCAGTAGTATGACAGGGGAAGCTAACTATGGCTACACCTTC.

This clonotype was picked up many times. This chain uses TRBV7-2 with TRBJ1-1, with D perhaps TRBD1 (5 bases). V was cut by 2 bases and J by 4 bases, with 8 bases left in between. Germline assignment: CDR1 SGHTA and CDR2 FQGNSA. The CDR3 sequence is 13 residues long. For the CDR3, the DNA is TGTGCCAGCAGCTTACGAGGGGCCACTGAAGCTTTCTTT. Translation: CASSLRGATEAFF.

The genes are TRBV7-2 and TRBJ2-7; maybe TRBD1 (6 bases). This CDR3 has 15 amino acids. Germline V lookup: CDR1 SGHTA, CDR2 FQGNSA. V lost 3 bases, J lost 4 bases, and 16 bases lay in between. The CDR3 spells CASSFGPGQTYEQYV. The DNA for the CDR3 is TGTGCCAGCAGCTTTGGTCCGGGACAAACTTACGAGCAGTACGTC.

This clonotype has more than one count but fewer than ten. The chain links TRBV20-1 to TRBJ1-6, with D possibly matching TRBD1 (6 bases). The CDR3 is made up of 12 amino acids. Germline CDR1 reads DFQATT; CDR2 reads SNEGSKA (reference sequence). The ends were cut back, 6 bases at V and 14 bases at J, with 17 bases in the middle. The CDR3 protein is CSARRGAGTLHF. The CDR3 DNA follows: TGCAGTGCCCGACGGGGGGCGGGCACCCTCCACTTT.

There are a few counts of this clonotype. V and J are TRBV19 and TRBJ2-3; TRBD1 aligns across 7 bases. The CDR3 runs 15 residues. V lost 6 bases, J lost 0 bases, and 6 bases stayed unmatched. In germline, CDR1 is LNHDA, CDR2 SQIVND (reference sequence). CDR3 coding DNA: TGTGCCAGTAGCATCAGGGGGATAAGCACAGATACGCAGTATTTT. This gives the protein CASSIRGISTDTQYF. The full variable domain, its missing parts supplied by reference TRBV19 and TRBJ2-3, is DGGITQSPKYLFRKEGQNVTLSCEQNLNHDAMYWYRQDPGQGLRLIYYSQIVNDFQKGDIAEGYSVSREKKESFPLTVTSAQKNPTAFYLCASSIRGISTDTQYFGPGTRLTVL.

This clonotype has at least ten counts. The rearrangement links TRBV6-1 to TRBJ1-5, with D unclear. This CDR3 is built from 12 residues. The ends were cut back, 9 bases at V and 9 bases at J, with 15 bases in the middle. The germline CDR1 and CDR2 sequences are MNHNS and SASEGT. The CDR3 loop reads CASSPQLGPQHF. Written as DNA, the CDR3 is TGTGCCAGTTCCCCGCAACTGGGGCCCCAGCATTTT.

The chain employs TRBV18 and TRBJ1-1; D is uncertain. V was clipped by 3 bases and J by 7 bases, with 15 bases between them. The CDR3 is 14 residues long. From germline, CDR1 is KGHSH and CDR2 LQKENI. The CDR3 region is CASSPAIGRNEAFF. CDR3 sequence (DNA): TGTGCCAGCTCACCGGCAATCGGACGTAATGAAGCTTTCTTT.

This clonotype showed up many times. This chain connects TRBV7-2 to TRBJ2-2; 7 nucleotides match TRBD1. Trimming cost V 5 bases and J 8 bases; bases outside gene matches: 11. This CDR3 contains 15 residues. Germline CDR1 is SGHTA and CDR2 is FQGNSA. CDR3 nucleotide sequence: TGTGCCAGCAGCCCCGAGACAGGGCCAGTTGGGGAGCTGTTTTTT. Translation gives CASSPETGPVGELFF.

This clonotype occurred a few times. An end of the junction differs from the germline gene, which may be a read error. The CDR3 is CASSPAVNIKYF. CDR3 nucleotide sequence: TGTGCCAGCAGCCCCGCAGTCAACATTAAGTACTTC. The V gene is TRBV6-2 or TRBV6-3, the J gene TRBJ2-4; the D is unclear. Germline V lookup: CDR1 MNHEY, CDR2 SVGEGT. The CDR3 is 12 amino acids.

At least ten counts were recorded for this clonotype. The CDR3: CASSLSRGTEKTQYF. The CDR3 nucleotides are TGTGCCAGCTCCCTCTCGCGCGGGACGGAGAAGACCCAGTACTTC. This chain uses TRBV7-8 with TRBJ2-5; possible D gene TRBD2, 6 bases. Germline CDR1 and CDR2: SGHVS and FQNEAQ. V shed 8 bases and J shed 6 bases, with 22 bases lying between them. CDR3 length: 15 residues.